This TCR beta chain was obtained from a study of T cell changes during pregnancy in multiple sclerosis. This CDR3 has 18 residues. Germline V gene lookup returns CDR1 MNHEY and CDR2 SMNVEV (reference sequence). V was pared by 2 bases and J by 2 bases, with 10 bases of the junction left unmatched. The data were produced by immunoSEQ multiplex PCR, yet TCRdb's version contains in-frame clones alone and is incomplete. The table records 50,000 to 65,000 clones, 95% to 97% of them present only once. The sequencing used CD8+ T cells from peripheral blood mononuclear cells, collected after pregnancy. This chain links TRBV27 with TRBJ2-3; 10 bases align to TRBD2. This clonotype was sampled from a female donor with multiple sclerosis, enrolled in a pregnancy study. The chain's CDR3 is CASSLDRTSGSPTDTQYF. DNA of the CDR3: TGTGCCAGCAGTTTAGACAGGACTAGCGGATCACCCACAGATACGCAGTATTTT.